The subject of this entry is one T cell receptor (beta chain). The data were taken from a study of blood T cell repertoires in COVID-19. Study at large: The United States, Italy and Spain supplied acute and convalescent COVID-19 samples. PBMCs, B-cell-depleted T cells, or T cells were the source of the cDNA or gDNA that made up the material.

The trim removed 4 bases at V and 2 bases at J, leaving 7 bases unmatched. The CDR3 is 16 amino acids. Germline CDR1 reads MNHEY; CDR2 reads SVGAGI. Clones were read by immunoSEQ multiplex PCR, and TCRdb kept only the in-frame ones, dropping some. This repertoire shows about 14,000 clones, roughly four fifths found once; its top ten account for 20% to 25%. The sequenced material came from peripheral blood. This chain uses TRBV6-5 with TRBJ2-1, with TRBD2 matching over 8 bases. This clonotype originated in a boy between 2 and 10 years old with active or convalescent COVID-19. For the CDR3, the DNA is TGTGCCAGCAGTTTAGGGCGGGAGGTTGCCTACAATGAGCAGTTCTTC. Amino acid sequence: CASSLGREVAYNEQFF.